This entry lists 3 T cell receptor beta chains sequenced from one sample in a study of human thymus T cells. The method was immunoSEQ multiplex PCR; TCRdb's version includes in-frame clones alone and lacks a portion of them. The sample contains about 44,000 clones, approximately 93% of which appear only once. The sample was blood. The origin of the receptors is a boy in the first two years of life with a congenital heart defect but otherwise immunologically healthy.

The chain uses TRBV27 and TRBJ1-2; TRBD1 matches 9 bases. The CDR3 consists of 14 residues. Germline V gene lookup returns CDR1 MNHEY and CDR2 SMNVEV (reference sequence). V dropped 11 bases and J dropped 4; count of bases not matched to a gene: 11. In DNA form, the CDR3 reads TGTGCCGCGAAACCTTTGACAGGGGGCTATGGCTACACCTTC. Protein product: CAAKPLTGGYGYTF.

The genes are TRBV6-7 and TRBJ2-5, with D possibly matching TRBD1 (5 bases). TRBV6-7 is recorded as an ORF, its role being uncertain. V lost 2 bases, J lost 2 bases, and 9 bases lay in between. This CDR3 has 14 amino acids. Here the CDR3 reads CASSYRQGQETQYF. CDR3 nucleotides: TGTGCCAGCAGTTACCGCCAGGGTCAAGAGACCCAGTACTTC.

The V and J genes are TRBV30 and TRBJ2-7; D is ambiguous. V lost 2 bases to trimming and J lost 0 bases, with 2 bases between them. This CDR3 is 11 amino acids long. The V gene's germline CDR1 is GTSNPN and CDR2 SVGIG (reference sequence). CDR3 loop: CAWSTSYEQYF. The CDR3 nucleotides are TGTGCCTGGAGTACCTCCTACGAGCAGTACTTC.